This record covers a single T cell receptor beta chain. Its target is not known. This sample stems from a study of OX40 agonist ivuxolimab in advanced cancers. Study-wide findings and caveats: In general, CD8+ T cells held more expanded clones than CD4+ did, on average.

Measured with immunoSEQ multiplex PCR; TCRdb has only the in-frame clones, and not every one. The data hold about 40,000 clones, with more than 85% observed a single time. This CDR3 is built from 16 residues. Germline CDR1 and CDR2: LNHDA and SQIVND (reference sequence). Trimming removed 7 bases at V and 3 bases at J, with 22 bases between. The clonotype was recovered from an adult with an advanced solid tumor such as melanoma, head and neck, liver or kidney cancer. Sequencing used CD4+ or CD8+ T cells sorted from blood, obtained in a trial of the OX40 agonist ivuxolimab. The chain uses TRBV19 and TRBJ2-7, with a tentative D call TRBD1 (7 bases). CDR3 amino acids: CASTPTGAGGNYEQYF. The CDR3, as DNA: TGTGCCAGTACCCCAACGGGGGCAGGGGGGAACTACGAGCAGTACTTC.